This entry features one T cell receptor (beta chain) sequence. As yet, its antigen is unknown. This entry belongs to a study of graft-versus-host responses after intestinal transplantation. Study background: Tacrolimus and steroids were given for around 3 years to all recipients after anti-thymocyte globulin induction. Study-wide results and caveats: Within allografts, high graft-versus-host to host-versus-graft clonal ratios were seen among patients with graft-donor T cell macrochimerism. Peak GvH clone levels in circulation were associated with early post-transplant HvG declines. Some GvH clones appeared in ileal mucosa or blood before recipient bone marrow.

Using immunoSEQ multiplex PCR, the repertoire was profiled, and TCRdb retains in-frame clones only, with some absent. The sample includes over 85,000 clones, roughly 93% seen only once; the top ten take about 0.54%. The germline CDR1 and CDR2 sequences are SGHKS and YYEKEE (reference sequence). This CDR3 has 13 amino acids. Trimming removed 0 bases from V and 1 base from J, with 5 bases in between. The sample consisted of unstimulated CD8+ T cells sorted from spleen or lymph node cells, taken before intestinal transplant. The rearrangement uses TRBV5-5 and TRBJ2-7; D ambiguous. The origin of this receptor is a human donor who received an intestinal transplant. The CDR3 bases are TGTGCCAGCAGCTTGGGCCAATCCTACGAGCAGTACTTC. Translation: CASSLGQSYEQYF.